This T cell receptor beta chain was found in a study of blood T cell repertoires in COVID-19. Libraries were prepared by immunoSEQ multiplex PCR; TCRdb keeps only in-frame clonotypes and omits some of them. Here the sample spans around 450,000 clones, around nine tenths being singletons. Germline CDR1 reads MNHEY; CDR2 reads SVGAGI. The ends lost 7 bases at V and 6 bases at J; junction bases unmatched: 3. The CDR3 extends over 13 amino acids. This receptor was taken from a woman aged 18-30 years with acute COVID-19. Sequenced: PBMCs or T cells enriched from blood (not recorded which). The J gene is TRBJ2-1, the V gene TRBV6-5; 10 bases are shared with TRBD2. The chain's CDR3 is CASTASGGNEQFF. The CDR3 DNA sequence: TGTGCCAGCACGGCTAGCGGGGGCAATGAGCAGTTCTTC.